The 18 T cell receptor beta chains below come from one sample, sequenced in a study of cytotoxic CD8 clonotypes in ibrutinib-treated CLL. Produced via immunoSEQ multiplex PCR; TCRdb's table is partial and in-frame only. Among tens of thousands of clones, 55% to 75% were seen once, and the ten largest hold approximately 13%. The starting material was PBMCs, obtained after 12 months of ibrutinib treatment. These receptors were collected from a human donor with chronic lymphocytic leukemia.

The chain couples TRBV18 to TRBJ2-7; 9 positions match TRBD2. CDR3 size: 13 residues. Germline CDR1 is KGHSH and CDR2 is LQKENI. With 1 base clipped from V and 5 bases from J, the junction kept 0 bases outside the gene matches. DNA for the CDR3: TGTGCCAGCTCACCACTAGCGGGAGACGAGCAGTACTTC. It codes for CASSPLAGDEQYF.

The J gene is TRBJ2-7, the V gene TRBV7-2; 9 nucleotides match TRBD2. The CDR3 runs 16 residues. The germline CDR1 and CDR2 sequences are SGHTA and FQGNSA. The V and J ends lost 5 bases and 0 bases, in that order; junction bases with no gene match: 8. Here the CDR3 reads CASSRGGGQFSYEQYF. The DNA for the CDR3 is TGTGCCAGCAGCCGCGGGGGGGGACAGTTCTCCTACGAGCAGTACTTC. Complete variable domain (other parts from reference TRBV7-2 and TRBJ2-7): GAGVSQSPSNKVTEKGKDVELRCDPISGHTALYWYRQSLGQGLEFLIYFQGNSAPDKSGLPSDRFSAERTGGSVSTLTIQRTQQEDSAVYLCASSRGGGQFSYEQYFGPGTRLTVT.

The V call is TRBV11-1, the J call TRBJ2-3; TRBD2 matches at 8 bases. CDR1 SGHAT and CDR2 FQDESV come from the germline V gene (reference sequence). V lost 3 bases to trimming and J lost 2 bases; unmatched junction nucleotides: 4. This CDR3 is built from 15 residues. DNA of the CDR3: TGTGCCAGCAGCTTCGGGGGGGTTTTCACAGATACGCAGTATTTT. Amino acid sequence: CASSFGGVFTDTQYF.

This chain connects TRBV7-9 to TRBJ2-1, with a possible D match to TRBD2 (5 bases). The CDR3 covers 15 residues. V dropped 2 bases and J dropped 7 bases, with 15 bases sitting between them. Germline-derived CDR1 and CDR2 are SEHNR and FQNEAQ (reference sequence). In DNA, the CDR3 is TGTGCCAGCAGCTTAATAGCGCGAGAGTGGAATGAGCAGTTCTTC. Translation gives CASSLIAREWNEQFF.

V gene TRBV30 combines with J gene TRBJ1-2, with D unresolved. Germline loops: CDR1 GTSNPN, CDR2 SVGIG (reference sequence). CDR3 length: 13 residues. Between the trimmed V and J ends, which lost 4 bases and 1 base, there was a span of 10 bases. The CDR3 protein is CAWKGLVNYGYTF. As DNA, the CDR3 is TGTGCCTGGAAGGGATTAGTTAACTATGGCTACACCTTC.

The rearrangement links TRBV19 to TRBJ1-1; D is unclear. The CDR3 is made up of 15 amino acids. Germline-derived CDR1 and CDR2 are LNHDA and SQIVND (reference sequence). Trimming took off 2 bases at V and 1 base at J, with 11 bases between the two ends. The DNA for the CDR3 is TGTGCCAGTAGTATACAACTGAGGAGGAACACTGAAGCTTTCTTT. Translated: CASSIQLRRNTEAFF. The variable domain in full, completed from reference TRBV19 and TRBJ1-1, reads DGGITQSPKYLFRKEGQNVTLSCEQNLNHDAMYWYRQDPGQGLRLIYYSQIVNDFQKGDIAEGYSVSREKKESFPLTVTSAQKNPTAFYLCASSIQLRRNTEAFFGQGTRLTVV.

This clone turned up a few times. V gene TRBV10-3 combines with J gene TRBJ1-4; 7 positions agree with TRBD1. After removal of 4 bases from V and 6 bases from J, the junction contained 8 bases not matched to a gene. CDR1 and CDR2 (germline): ENHRY, SYGVKD. This CDR3 is built from 15 residues. CDR3 region: CAISGRQGIDEKLFF. The CDR3 DNA reads TGTGCCATCAGTGGGAGACAGGGTATCGATGAAAAACTGTTTTTT.

The genes are TRBV7-2 and TRBJ1-2; 8 positions match TRBD1. V shed 3 bases, J shed 6 bases, and the junction held 12 bases outside the gene matches. The germline V gene has CDR1 SGHTA and CDR2 FQGNSA. CDR3 length equals 16 residues. The CDR3: CASSLGVTGGLNGYTF. Written as DNA, the CDR3 is TGTGCCAGCAGCTTGGGGGTTACAGGGGGTTTGAATGGCTACACCTTC.

The chain links TRBV5-1 to TRBJ2-2; D ambiguous. The germline gives CDR1 SGHRS, CDR2 YFSETQ. The CDR3 length is 13 residues. V was shortened by 0 bases and J by 4 bases, with 4 bases between the two germline ends. The CDR3 nucleotides read TGCGCCAGCAGCTTGGGGCCCACCGGGGAGCTGTTTTTT. It translates to CASSLGPTGELFF.

In its sample, this clone was seen once. The rearrangement uses TRBV6-5 and TRBJ1-1; the D gene is possibly TRBD1 (5 bases). The CDR3 loop spans 15 amino acids. The germline CDR1 and CDR2 sequences are MNHEY and SVGAGI. Trimming shortened V by 2 bases and J by 0 bases, and 10 bases separated the two germline ends. The DNA for the CDR3 is TGTGCCAGCAGTTACGAGGAGGGGTTGAACACTGAAGCTTTCTTT. This codes for CASSYEEGLNTEAFF.

The chain joins TRBV9 to TRBJ2-5; D gene uncertain. This CDR3 comprises 13 residues. From germline, CDR1 is SGDLS and CDR2 YYNGEE. Trimming took off 0 bases at V and 0 bases at J, with 3 bases between the two ends. This CDR3 is CASSVGHQETQYF. DNA for the CDR3: TGTGCCAGCAGCGTAGGGCACCAAGAGACCCAGTACTTC.

On this clone: The sample holds other DNA sequences that translate to the same CDR3. The chain carries TRBV5-1 and TRBJ2-3; 13 bases match TRBD2. V dropped 4 bases and J dropped 4; count of bases not matched to a gene: 6. There are 16 residues in the CDR3. Germline V CDR1 and CDR2: SGHRS, YFSETQ. CDR3: CASSPWTSGSSDTQYF. CDR3 nucleotide sequence: TGCGCCAGCAGCCCATGGACTAGCGGGAGCTCAGATACGCAGTATTTT.

This sequence joins TRBV11-2 and TRBJ2-1; TRBD2 agrees at 13 bases. Trimming at V came to 5 bases and at J to 7 bases, leaving 2 bases not matched to a gene. CDR3 length: 14 residues. The germline V gene encodes CDR1 SGHAT and CDR2 FQNNGV. CDR3 residues: CASSKGLAGNEQFF. CDR3 nucleotide sequence: TGTGCCAGCAGCAAGGGACTAGCGGGGAATGAGCAGTTCTTC.

CDR3 loop: CASSDLDRGRGDTQYF. In DNA, the CDR3 is TGTGCCAGCAGTGACCTTGACAGGGGGCGGGGGGATACGCAGTATTTT. V gene TRBV2 combines with J gene TRBJ2-3; 10 nucleotides agree with TRBD1. The germline CDR1 and CDR2 sequences are SNHLY and FYNNEI. CDR3 size: 16 residues. V lost 3 bases to trimming and J lost 6 bases; unmatched junction nucleotides: 9.

The J gene is TRBJ2-1, the V gene TRBV7-2, with 10 bases identical to TRBD2. The V segment lost 0 bases and the J segment 4 bases; nucleotides outside the gene matches: 3. Germline lookup yields CDR1 SGHTA and CDR2 FQGNSA. The CDR3 sequence is 16 residues long. The DNA for the CDR3 is TGTGCCAGCAGCTTAGCGGGTAGCGGGGGGTACAATGAGCAGTTCTTC. The encoded protein is CASSLAGSGGYNEQFF.

There are a few counts of this clone. The V and J genes are TRBV5-1 and TRBJ1-2; 10 bases are a match to TRBD1. V trimming: 4 bases; J trimming: 4 bases; junction bases outside the gene matches: 4. Per the germline V gene, CDR1 is SGHRS and CDR2 is YFSETQ. This CDR3 region has 14 residues. The CDR3 sequence is CASSPDRGLYGYTF. The CDR3 DNA sequence: TGCGCCAGCAGCCCAGACAGGGGGCTCTATGGCTACACCTTC.

In this sample, this clone turned up once. The rearrangement joins TRBV10-2 to TRBJ1-2; D gene unclear. CDR3 length equals 14 residues. Between the trimmed V and J ends, which lost 3 bases and 4 bases, there was a span of 12 bases. Germline V gene lookup returns CDR1 WSHSY and CDR2 SAAADI. This chain's CDR3 is CASSDREGIYGYTF. Here the CDR3 DNA reads TGCGCCAGCAGTGATAGGGAGGGAATCTATGGCTACACCTTC.

This chain links TRBV2 with TRBJ2-6; D is uncertain. Looked up from germline, CDR1 is SNHLY and CDR2 is FYNNEI. V was pared by 3 bases and J by 1 base, with 7 bases between. The length of the CDR3 is 15 residues. For the CDR3, the DNA is TGTGCCAGCAGTGATATGGCTTCTGGGGCCAACGTCCTGACTTTC. Protein: CASSDMASGANVLTF.